Listed below are T cell receptor beta chains from one sample, sequenced in a study of cytomegalovirus exposure and HLA in healthy donors. Profiled with immunoSEQ multiplex PCR; TCRdb holds only in-frame clones, not every one. The sample contains fewer than 150,000 clones, roughly four fifths of which appear only once. Sequencing was carried out using PBMCs. Every receptor here comes from a woman aged 45 to 65 in good health and CMV-seronegative. Each CDR3 is given without its conserved first and last residue.

J: TRBJ2-7; V: TRBV7-2; length: 13; CDR3: ASSPLGGASNEQY
J: TRBJ1-1; V: TRBV7-2; length: 12; CDR3: ASSPPGGYTEAF
J: TRBJ2-5; V: TRBV6-1; length: 17; CDR3: ASSEIFGASDRQGETQY
J: TRBJ1-2; V: TRBV27; length: 14; CDR3: ASSLQTGGAVRGYT
J: TRBJ1-1; V: TRBV2; length: 11; CDR3: ASSEDSYAEAF
J: TRBJ2-2; V: TRBV19; length: 12; CDR3: ASKPSKFPGELF
J: TRBJ1-1; V: TRBV7-9; length: 10; CDR3: ASSHSNTEAF
J: TRBJ2-7; V: TRBV5-5; length: 11; CDR3: ASSRGTAYEQY
J: TRBJ1-1; V: TRBV6-5; length: 12; CDR3: ASAREEMNTEAF
J: TRBJ2-3; V: TRBV6-5; length: 13; CDR3: ASSSPGQGWDTQY
J: TRBJ1-6; V: TRBV6-5; length: 12; CDR3: ASSIQGPDSPLH
J: TRBJ1-4; V: TRBV7-2; length: 12; CDR3: ASSLVGGREKLF
J: TRBJ2-5; V: TRBV19; length: 13; CDR3: ASSIGTGKQETQY
J: TRBJ2-1; V: TRBV18; length: 13; CDR3: ASSPGTGGYNEQF
J: TRBJ1-5; V: TRBV5-6; length: 13; CDR3: ASSLQGASNQPQH
J: TRBJ1-2; V: TRBV27; length: 15; CDR3: ASSLWTVGREVNGYT
J: TRBJ2-2; V: TRBV29-1; length: 11; CDR3: SVGRQAQGELF
J: TRBJ2-5; V: TRBV5-1; length: 13; CDR3: ASSSTTSPGETQY
J: TRBJ2-3; V: TRBV5-1; length: 11; CDR3: ASSYTGSDTQY
J: TRBJ1-1; V: TRBV28; length: 12; CDR3: ASSLRSPNTEAF
J: TRBJ2-2; V: TRBV6-1; length: 12; CDR3: ASTPTGGTGELF
J: TRBJ1-4; V: TRBV18; length: 13; CDR3: ASSPGAGTNEKLF
J: TRBJ2-2; V: TRBV2; length: 15; CDR3: ASTPDRSLISTGELF
J: TRBJ1-5; V: TRBV28; length: 11; CDR3: ASSLVGEQPQH
J: TRBJ2-5; V: TRBV6-1; length: 11; CDR3: ASTLDRVETQY
J: TRBJ1-4; V: TRBV10-3; length: 12; CDR3: AISEGQGYEKLF
J: TRBJ1-5; V: TRBV28; length: 13; CDR3: ASSLRTEGNQPQH
J: TRBJ2-2; V: TRBV27; length: 11; CDR3: ASRIGTTQELF
J: TRBJ2-5; V: TRBV4-2; length: 13; CDR3: ASRFGGGGQETQY
J: TRBJ2-2; V: TRBV4-1; length: 14; CDR3: ASSPLTSGGFGELF
J: TRBJ2-5; V: TRBV2; length: 13; CDR3: ASRFNPASGGTQY
J: TRBJ2-3; V: TRBV5-1; length: 14; CDR3: ASSLLGREGTDTQY
J: TRBJ2-1; V: TRBV10-2; length: 13; CDR3: ASSLTSGGADEQF
J: TRBJ2-3; V: TRBV29-1; length: 13; CDR3: SVEERGLGTDTQY
J: TRBJ2-1; V: TRBV6-5; length: 12; CDR3: ASSSGLAESRQF